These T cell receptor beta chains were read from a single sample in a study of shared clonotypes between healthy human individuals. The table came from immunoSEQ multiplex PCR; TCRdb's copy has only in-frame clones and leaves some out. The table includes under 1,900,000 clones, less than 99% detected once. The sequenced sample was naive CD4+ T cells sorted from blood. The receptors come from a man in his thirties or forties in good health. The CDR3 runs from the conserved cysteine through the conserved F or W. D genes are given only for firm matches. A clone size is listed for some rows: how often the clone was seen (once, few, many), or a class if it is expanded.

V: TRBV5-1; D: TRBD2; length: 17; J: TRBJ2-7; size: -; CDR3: CASSLGGLAGGPLEQYF; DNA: TGCGCCAGCAGCTTGGGTGGACTAGCGGGAGGGCCCCTCGAGCAGTACTTC
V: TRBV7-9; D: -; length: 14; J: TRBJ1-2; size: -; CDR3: CASSPIGVGYGYTF; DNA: TGTGCCAGCAGCCCTATAGGGGTTGGGTATGGCTACACCTTC
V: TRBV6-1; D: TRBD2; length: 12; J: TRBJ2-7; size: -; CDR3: CASTRTSYEQYF; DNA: TGTGCCAGCACGCGGACTAGCTACGAGCAGTACTTC
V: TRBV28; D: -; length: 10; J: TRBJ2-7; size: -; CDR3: CASSSGTWYF; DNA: TGTGCCAGCAGTTCAGGGACCTGGTACTTC
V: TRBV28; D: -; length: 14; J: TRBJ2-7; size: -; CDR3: CASITRGPSYEQYF; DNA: TGTGCCAGCATCACCCGGGGCCCTTCCTACGAGCAGTACTTC
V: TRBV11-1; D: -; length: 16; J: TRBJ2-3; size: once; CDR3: CASSLGAARGPDTQYF; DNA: TGTGCCAGCAGCTTAGGGGCGGCCAGGGGACCAGATACGCAGTATTTT
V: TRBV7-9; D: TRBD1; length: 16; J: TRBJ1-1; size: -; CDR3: CASSLGQGAVGTEAFF; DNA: TGTGCCAGCAGCTTAGGGCAGGGGGCCGTCGGCACTGAAGCTTTCTTT
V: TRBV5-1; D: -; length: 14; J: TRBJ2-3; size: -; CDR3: CASTDAGSTDTQYF; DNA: TGCGCCAGCACGGATGCGGGCTCCACAGATACGCAGTATTTT
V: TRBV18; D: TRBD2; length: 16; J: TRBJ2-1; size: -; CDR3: CASSPPSGRLYNEQFF; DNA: TGTGCCAGCTCACCACCTAGCGGGAGACTATACAATGAGCAGTTCTTC
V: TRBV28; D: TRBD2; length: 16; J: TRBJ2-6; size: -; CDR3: CASSPPGGAGANVLTF; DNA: TGTGCCAGCAGTCCCCCGGGGGGGGCTGGGGCCAACGTCCTGACTTTC
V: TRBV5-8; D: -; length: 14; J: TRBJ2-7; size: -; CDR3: CASSPPPVSYEQYF; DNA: TGTGCCAGCAGCCCCCCACCTGTCTCCTACGAGCAGTACTTC
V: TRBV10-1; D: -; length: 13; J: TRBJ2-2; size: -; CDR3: CASSVRPTGELFF; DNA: TGCGCCAGCAGTGTGAGACCCACCGGGGAGCTGTTTTTT
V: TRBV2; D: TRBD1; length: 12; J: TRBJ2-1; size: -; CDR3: CASSGQVNEQFF; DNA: TGTGCCAGCAGCGGACAGGTAAATGAGCAGTTCTTC
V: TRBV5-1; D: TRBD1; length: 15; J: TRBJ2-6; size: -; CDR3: CASSPDRAGANVLTF; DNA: TGCGCCAGCAGCCCCGACAGGGCTGGGGCCAACGTCCTGACTTTC
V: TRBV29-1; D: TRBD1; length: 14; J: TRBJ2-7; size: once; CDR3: CSVESHWDSYEQYF; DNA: TGCAGCGTTGAAAGCCACTGGGACAGTTACGAGCAGTACTTC